Given below is one TCR beta chain in context. In this sample, this clone turned up a few times. There is no known antigen for this receptor. Qualities for individual bases were not recorded, and no much larger clone is one base off. The cohort consisted of approximately 690 healthy bone marrow donors. Cohort members were all nominally healthy when sampled, although unrecorded immune exposures were likely present. The donor was CMV seropositive and was included in the group of 250 to 350 seropositive cohort members. A peripheral blood sample was provided by each donor, and peripheral blood mononuclear cells were used for TCR beta sequencing. The Qiagen DNeasy Blood Extraction Kit was used to extract genomic DNA from the blood cell samples. This entry belongs to a study of cytomegalovirus exposure and HLA in healthy donors (dated by TCRdb to about 2017). For context, the study as a whole: In an earlier analysis of roughly 590 of the donors, under 300 Gb of sequence data and about 110 million unique TCR beta sequences from 150 million to 200 million T cells were reported. The study was designed to test whether signatures of past pathogen exposure could be identified by cataloging public T cell receptors. Typing coverage varied by locus: about 629-640 donors for A, B, C, DRB1 and DQB1; around 560 for DQA1; 606 for DPA1; around 450 for DPB1. Besides the first cohort of roughly 700 subjects, a separate validation cohort made up of 120 or so different subjects was used. Among the approximately 430 genotyped donors, about 83% belonged to the genetic ancestry cluster associated with self-reported Caucasian donors. Roughly 300 gigabases of sequencing data and roughly 80 million unique TCR sequences made up an early release that covered fewer than 650 HLA-typed donors. HLA typing covered class I and class II loci at four-digit resolution. Among over 350 genotyped donors of the cohort, an average of roughly 240,000 unique TCR beta nucleotide sequences were sequenced per donor, roughly 18% of them non-productive. Rather than using new phenotypic data, the later analysis identified candidate immune exposures from TCR beta sequences and from how often those sequences occurred across donors. To predict cytomegalovirus infection status, the study brought together high-throughput TCR immunosequencing, statistical association of individual TCRs with disease status, and machine learning. The study profiled the T cell repertoires of approximately 700 subjects by immunosequencing and related them to cytomegalovirus serostatus. All discovery cohort repertoires had been generated on a single sequencing platform. An earlier analysis of nearly 600 of the donors applied high-throughput TCR beta sequencing to assess whether each TCR beta V gene segment acted as functional or pseudogenic. In a later genetic analysis, genome-wide SNP genotypes for about three fifths of the 666 donors were used, and that subset was treated as a discovery cohort. Donor age, sex, ethnicity and CMV serostatus were collected together with the repertoire data. Five DR-DQ haplotypes were treated as single units for association and clustering because of strong linkage in the cohort. In a later analysis, previously published TCR beta repertoires from 666 donors were re-analyzed and high-resolution HLA genotyping was added so that TCR occurrence patterns could be studied. Study-wide findings and limitations: Correlated functional status among segregating V segments might reflect linkage disequilibrium, but an unknown experimental factor could not be ruled out. Assigning TCR associations to individual alleles was difficult when HLA alleles, especially DR and DQ, strongly co-occurred. Because the 87-base-pair reads could not distinguish some IMGT-functional V segments, including TRBV6-2 and TRBV6-3, those segments were excluded. This cohort had only TCR beta chains sequenced, and the lack of alpha or paired-chain data limited which features could be detected. Immune exposure information for the cohort was limited to CMV serostatus. In vitro tests confirmed that a few of the cytomegalovirus-associated TCR beta chains recognize cytomegalovirus antigens. A later genetic analysis reported fewer N-insertions in productive TCRs among donors in an Asian-associated ancestry cluster than the approximately 670-donor mean. According to a later analysis, most CMV-associated TCR beta chains appeared to be HLA-restricted, and the HLA associations seemed to be driven largely by CMV exposure. Broadly in line with IMGT annotations, most TCR beta V segments showed up in productive rearrangements about 90% or about 30% of the time in an earlier analysis of several hundred of the donors. The authors suggested that the approach could potentially be extended to other disease states and immunological phenotypes. A further reported finding was that TCR beta sequences accurately predicted the HLA-A and HLA-B alleles for most subjects in the first cohort. A later analysis reported that several top co-occurrence clusters appeared linked to parvovirus B19, influenza, CMV and Epstein-Barr virus. In a later analysis, 16,951 TCR beta sequences were associated with specific HLA alleles at a false discovery rate of 0.05. The study listed 150 to 200 TCR beta chains as associated with cytomegalovirus. Cytomegalovirus status was reported to be diagnosed by the classifier with high specificity and sensitivity in both the original and validation cohorts. Presence/absence analyses assumed roughly uniform sequencing depth across donors, an assumption that may not hold. A group of highly shared sequence variants was considered likely to be a technical artifact of the sequencing pipeline. In a later analysis, HLA-associated TCR beta chains were found to be more clonally expanded and to have lower generation probabilities than equally common non-associated chains. Most TCR sequences were seen in very few donors, while some public TCRs were found in many individuals. According to a later analysis, TCR association rates differed among HLA loci, with DRB1 alleles showing the most associated TCRs and HLA-C alleles showing the fewest. Because counts were too low, seventeen rarely observed V segments, including chromosome 9 orphons, were excluded from the earlier analysis of roughly 580 of the donors. In a later genetic analysis, a missense DCLRE1C variant was associated with V-gene and J-gene trimming of TCR beta chains, and the association was replicated in an independent cohort. Because HLA typing was missing for some donors at each locus, association tests included only the typed subset.

The V end loses 0 bases and the J end loses 4 bases, and a stretch of 13 bases separates them. Including the terminal cysteine and phenylalanine, the CDR3 comprises 15 residues. Only the CDR3 DNA stays, 45 bases, in frame from base 1. The germline V gene (reference sequence) sets CDR1 to SGHNT and CDR2 to YYREEE. Libraries were built with the immunoSEQ multiplex PCR assay. For the multiplex PCR, a mixture combining 60 forward primers for TCR Vbeta segments and 13 reverse primers for TCR Jbeta segments was used. A multiplex PCR assay on genomic DNA amplified the CDR3 region of rearranged TCR beta genes. Amplified TCR beta libraries were sequenced as 87-base-pair reads on the Illumina HiSeq System. For the original study's pipeline: Across the 600 to 700 repertoires, a later analysis counted about 81 million unique TCR beta chains, 9 million to 14 million of which were shared by at least two donors. A nearest-neighbor algorithm error-corrected the raw reads and collapsed the reads into unique sequences, merging closely related sequences to remove PCR and sequencing errors. Alignment of CDR3 sequences to IMGT reference sequences was used to assign V, D and J gene segments. Each retained sequence needed at least a six-nucleotide match to both a V gene segment and a J gene segment. Rearrangements were called productive when the CDR3 lacked stop codons and stayed in frame with V and J; all others were non-productive. CDR3 was defined according to IMGT convention as the region running from the second conserved V-encoded cysteine to the conserved J-encoded phenylalanine. Sequences without an unambiguous match to a single V gene segment were excluded from the earlier analysis of over 500 of the donors. In an earlier analysis of several hundred of the donors, V segments were called functional above 56.7% productive rearrangements and were called segregating when the between-donor standard deviation exceeded 5%. A statistical classification framework was built to diagnose cytomegalovirus status from the catalog of TCR beta chain sequences. In a later analysis, V and J genes were assigned by comparing TCR nucleotide sequences against IMGT/GENE-DB human TR gene sequences. A later analysis assigned CDR3 sequences and most-parsimonious VDJ recombination scenarios with the TCRdist pipeline. In a later analysis, every TCR beta chain was defined by the combination of its CDR3 amino acid sequence and its V-gene family, and reads without a unique V-gene family were dropped. A later analysis removed roughly 590 highly shared, low-generation-probability nucleotide sequences to deal with suspected cross-contamination and a sequencing artifact. In a later analysis, a clonal expansion index was calculated for each public chain from normalized within-repertoire ranks of inferred template counts. A later analysis computed generation probabilities with a VDJ recombination model fitted to out-of-frame rearrangements, and checked the results against IGoR. In a later analysis, TCR-TCR, TCR-HLA and TCR-CMV co-occurrence was scored with hypergeometric tests, and a repertoire-size bias correction was applied to TCR pairs. To estimate false discovery rates, a later analysis permuted the HLA or CMV assignments 20 times. In a later analysis, co-occurring TCRs were grouped using DBSCAN, and TCRdist sequence similarity was added for clustering within HLA-allele-positive subsets. Repertoires with fewer than 30,000 or more than 120,000 public chains, plus five repertoires with anomalous nucleotide sharing, were excluded from co-occurrence clustering. Not all clones reach the TCRdb copy of this immuneACCESS table, which keeps in-frame sequences only. Checked studies attribute under half of the gap to unresolved V genes and leave the rest unexplained. V and J calls and clone size come straight from that table; D and trimming were deduced from the DNA. This sample comprises around 200,000 clones, about 80% of them detected only once. About 1.9% of the sample belongs to the ten largest clones.

Sequenced input: PBMCs. The sequence is built from TRBV5-4 and TRBJ1-2, with TRBD1 as a weak D call on 5 bases. The TCR was taken from a woman aged 25 to 39 in good health and CMV-seropositive. The CDR3 sequence is CASSLAGIGLYGYTF. The DNA is as follows: TGTGCCAGCAGCTTGGCAGGGATCGGGCTCTATGGCTACACCTTC.